The 6 T cell receptor beta chains below were found in one sample sequenced in a study of identical twins. TCRdb itself ran the 5' RACE reads through MiXCR, one entry per CDR3 protein. There are 450,000 or so distinct CDR3 sequences in the sample; roughly a quarter occur only once, and about 2.7% lies in the top ten. These same data were also listed under a study on T cells expressing NK-cell markers.

Material for sequencing was CD4+ T cells sorted from blood. The receptors were sampled from a woman aged 18-29 years in good health.

This clonotype was counted only a few times. The CDR3 nucleotides read TGTGCCAGCAGCGCTGTCACCTACGAGCAGTACTTC. Its translation: CASSAVTYEQYF. This rearrangement joins TRBV13 to TRBJ2-7; D unclear. Germline lookup yields CDR1 PRHDT and CDR2 FYEKMQ (reference sequence). This CDR3 contains 12 residues. V lost 5 bases, J lost 2 bases, and 7 bases lay in between.

For this clonotype: One base away lies a much larger clone, so this may be a sequencing read error. The chain employs TRBV12-3 or TRBV12-4 and TRBJ2-2, with D possibly being TRBD1 (6 bases). This CDR3 is built from 14 residues. Trimming removed 6 bases from V and 0 bases from J, with 8 bases in between. This CDR3 reads CASRRTANTGELFF. The CDR3 nucleotides are TGTGCCAGCAGACGGACAGCGAACACCGGGGAGCTGTTTTTT.

This clonotype was seen a handful of times. The V gene is TRBV5-1, the J gene TRBJ2-3; tentatively, D is TRBD1 (6 bases). The V gene's germline CDR1 is SGHRS and CDR2 YFSETQ. Trimming pared 4 bases from V and 0 bases from J, leaving 15 bases between. The CDR3 covers 16 residues. The CDR3 reads CASSPDRSSSTDTQYF. The CDR3 DNA follows: TGCGCCAGCAGCCCGGACAGATCTTCTAGCACAGATACGCAGTATTTT.

This clonotype was seen ten or more times. The germline gene is not matched at one end of the junction; a read error may be the cause. This sequence joins TRBV5-1 and TRBJ2-3, with 13 bases identical to TRBD2. The CDR3 runs to 16 residues. The germline V gene has CDR1 SGHRS and CDR2 YFSETQ. CDR3 amino acids: CASSSGLAGGTDTQYF. For the CDR3, the DNA is TGTGCCAGCAGCTCAGGACTAGCGGGGGGCACAGATACGCAGTATTTT.

V usage is TRBV20-1 and J usage is TRBJ1-4; 8 bases align to TRBD1. V dropped 3 bases and J dropped 7; count of bases not matched to a gene: 7. The CDR3 spans 14 residues. CDR1 and CDR2 from the germline V gene are DFQATT and SNEGSKA (reference sequence). The CDR3 protein is CSASRTGGVEKLFF. CDR3 nucleotides: TGCAGTGCTAGCCGAACAGGGGGTGTTGAAAAACTGTTTTTT.

This clonotype was recorded a few times. The chain combines TRBV7-2 with TRBJ2-7, with 8 bases that match TRBD2. The junction had 6 bases not matched to a gene; V was cut back by 5 bases and J by 3 bases. This CDR3 region has 14 residues. The germline V gene has CDR1 SGHTA and CDR2 FQGNSA. CDR3 DNA: TGTGCCAGCAGCCGCGCGGGAGGAAACTACGAGCAGTACTTC. Translating it yields CASSRAGGNYEQYF.